This T cell receptor beta chain was sequenced for a study of blood T cell repertoires in COVID-19. Study context: COVID-19 samples collected from the United States, Italy and Spain covered acute and convalescent phases.

Original data processing: From reference gene primer amplification, estimates of nucleated cell counts were derived. Using immunoSEQ multiplex PCR, the repertoire was profiled, and TCRdb retains in-frame clones only, with some absent. The V and J calls and clone size were taken over from that table, and D and trimming were inferred from the DNA. The sample has over 75,000 clones, 75% to 90% seen once. Germline values: CDR1 LNHDA, CDR2 SQIVND (reference sequence). The CDR3 has 17 residues. The V gene end was trimmed by 0 bases and the J gene end by 2 bases; junction bases not matched to a gene: 9. The source of this sequence is a human donor in a cohort sampled during active COVID-19. The sequenced sample consisted of peripheral blood. This chain joins TRBV19 and TRBJ1-1; TRBD1 aligns across 7 bases. In nucleotides, the CDR3 is TGTGCCAGTAGTATAGATCGGGGGACAGCCCTCAACACTGAAGCTTTCTTT. It specifies CASSIDRGTALNTEAFF.